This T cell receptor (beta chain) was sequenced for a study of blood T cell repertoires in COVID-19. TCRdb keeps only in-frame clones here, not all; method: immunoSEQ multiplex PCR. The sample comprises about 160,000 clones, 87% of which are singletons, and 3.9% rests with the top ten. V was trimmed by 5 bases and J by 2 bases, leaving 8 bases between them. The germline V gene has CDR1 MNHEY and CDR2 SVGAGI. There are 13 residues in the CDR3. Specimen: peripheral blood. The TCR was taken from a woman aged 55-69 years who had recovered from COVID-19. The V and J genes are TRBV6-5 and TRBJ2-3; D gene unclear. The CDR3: CASSLPYTDTQYF. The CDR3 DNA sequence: TGTGCCAGCAGTCTCCCCTACACAGATACGCAGTATTTT.